A single sample gave rise to the 14 T cell receptor beta chains below, sequenced in a study of blood T cells in healthy people across ages (dated by TCRdb to between 2014 and 2017). The library was built by means of 5' RACE. The data were produced on an Illumina HiSeq 2500. A second PCR of about 6 to 11 cycles was run with a J-beta primer mix and a sample-barcoded 5' primer. TCRdb redid the processing of the public reads, applying fastp at Q25 and MiXCR, and retained in-frame beta chains. Each CDR3 protein appears once, grouped with its most common genes and DNA. In all, the sample holds approximately 900,000 distinct CDR3 sequences, and around 48% of those were seen once. The top ten hold roughly 13% of the sample. Sequencing was done on a sample of blood. The receptors here all came from a young man in good health.

The J gene is TRBJ1-4, the V gene TRBV6-5, with D hard to call. Germline CDR1 and CDR2: MNHEY and SVGAGI. Trimming pared 4 bases from V and 0 bases from J, leaving 9 bases between. This CDR3 region has 15 residues. The CDR3 nucleotides read TGTGCCAGCAGTTTCCACGGGGCAACTAATGAAAAACTGTTTTTT. The encoded protein is CASSFHGATNEKLFF.

This clonotype appeared a few times. V is TRBV12-3 or TRBV12-4 and J is TRBJ2-3; D might be TRBD2 (6 bases). V was clipped by 6 bases and J by 5 bases, with 18 bases between them. This CDR3 is built from 15 residues. CDR3 in DNA: TGTGCCAGCAGACCGCCCAGACTAGAAGGAGATACGCAGTATTTT. This codes for CASRPPRLEGDTQYF.

The chain carries TRBV27 and TRBJ1-1; possibly TRBD1 for D (5 bases). The CDR3 runs to 16 residues. Trimming took off 0 bases at V and 0 bases at J, with 11 bases between the two ends. Germline lookup yields CDR1 MNHEY and CDR2 SMNVEV (reference sequence). The CDR3 nucleotides read TGTGCCAGCAGTTTATCGATCCCGACAGTGAACACTGAAGCTTTCTTT. Translating it yields CASSLSIPTVNTEAFF.

This rearrangement joins TRBV4-3 to TRBJ2-2; D is uncertain. The length of the CDR3 is 15 residues. The germline CDR1 and CDR2 sequences are LGHNA and YSLEER. With 0 bases removed from V and 5 bases from J, the gap between germline ends came to 10 bases. CDR3 DNA sequence: TGCGCCAGCAGCCAAGAAGCGTCATATACCGGGGAGCTGTTTTTT. This encodes CASSQEASYTGELFF.

This clonotype has just a few counts. V gene TRBV20-1 combines with J gene TRBJ2-3; 7 bases fit TRBD2. Losses at the gene ends were 1 base for V and 2 bases for J; bases not matched to a gene: 6. This CDR3 region has 15 residues. CDR1 DFQATT and CDR2 SNEGSKA come from the germline V gene (reference sequence). The CDR3 loop reads CSARVSGGPTDTQYF. The CDR3 DNA reads as TGCAGTGCTAGAGTTTCGGGGGGTCCCACAGATACGCAGTATTTT.

This clonotype was recorded a few times. V and J are TRBV7-2 and TRBJ2-3, with D perhaps TRBD2 (5 bases). The CDR3 length is 13 residues. The ends were cut back, 5 bases at V and 4 bases at J, with 10 bases in the middle. CDR1 is SGHTA, CDR2 FQGNSA, per germline. The CDR3, as DNA: TGTGCCAGCAGCCGGGAAAGGGCAGATACGCAGTATTTT. It yields the protein CASSRERADTQYF. Together with reference TRBV7-2 and TRBJ2-3, the CDR3 gives the full variable domain: GAGVSQSPSNKVTEKGKDVELRCDPISGHTALYWYRQSLGQGLEFLIYFQGNSAPDKSGLPSDRFSAERTGGSVSTLTIQRTQQEDSAVYLCASSRERADTQYFGPGTRLTVL.

The chain links TRBV15 to TRBJ2-1; unclear D gene. This CDR3 has 15 residues. Germline values: CDR1 LNHNV, CDR2 YYDKDF (reference sequence). V dropped 0 bases and J dropped 0 bases, with 6 bases sitting between them. The CDR3 reads CATSRDLSSYNEQFF. In DNA form, the CDR3 reads TGTGCCACCAGCAGAGATCTATCCTCCTACAATGAGCAGTTCTTC. The whole variable domain, filled in from reference TRBV15 and TRBJ2-1, reads DAMVIQNPRYQVTQFGKPVTLSCSQTLNHNVMYWYQQKSSQAPKLLFHYYDKDFNNEADTPDNFQSRRPNTSFCFLDIRSPGLGDTAMYLCATSRDLSSYNEQFFGPGTRLTVL.

J is TRBJ2-1 and V is TRBV20-1; perhaps TRBD1 as D (5 bases). The CDR3 has 14 amino acids. The V end lost 0 bases, the J end lost 8 bases, and 14 bases lay between the germline ends. Per germline, CDR1 DFQATT and CDR2 SNEGSKA (reference sequence). CDR3 residues: CSARDGLKGYEQFF. The CDR3 bases are TGCAGTGCTAGAGATGGTTTGAAGGGGTATGAGCAGTTCTTC.

This chain uses TRBV20-1 with TRBJ2-5; tentatively, D is TRBD2 (7 bases). Trimming left V 6 bases short and J 2 bases short, with 19 bases between. CDR3 size: 15 residues. The germline CDR1 and CDR2 sequences are DFQATT and SNEGSKA (reference sequence). The chain's CDR3 is CSAIRGGGWQETQYF. DNA for the CDR3: TGCAGTGCCATAAGGGGGGGCGGGTGGCAAGAGACCCAGTACTTC.

The chain is built from TRBV4-2 and TRBJ1-4; D not certain. V was clipped by 1 base and J by 8 bases, with 8 bases between them. The CDR3 totals 13 residues. CDR1 LGHNA and CDR2 YNFKEQ come from the germline V gene. CDR3 in amino acids: CASSQGFLEKLFF. As DNA, the CDR3 is TGTGCCAGCAGCCAAGGTTTTTTAGAAAAACTGTTTTTT.

This clonotype was counted a few times. This could be a read error, since a much larger clone is one nucleotide away. The V call is TRBV6-2 or TRBV6-3, the J call TRBJ2-7; D gene ambiguous. Per germline, CDR1 MNHEY and CDR2 SVGEGT. This CDR3 is built from 15 residues. With 3 bases removed from V and 7 bases from J, the gap between germline ends came to 19 bases. The CDR3 loop is CASSYVIDSYNEQYF. In nucleotides, the CDR3 is TGTGCCAGCAGTTATGTTATAGATTCCTACAATGAGCAGTACTTC.

The V call is TRBV12-3 or TRBV12-4, the J call TRBJ1-2; no reliable D call. Trimming cost V 6 bases and J 2 bases, with 13 bases left between them. The CDR3 runs to 14 residues. CDR3: CASSPGQVNYGYTF. The DNA of the CDR3 is TGTGCCAGCAGCCCCGGGCAGGTCAACTATGGCTACACCTTC.

The chain carries TRBV20-1 and TRBJ2-7; 8 bases align to TRBD2. V dropped 5 bases and J dropped 5; count of bases not matched to a gene: 11. Germline-derived CDR1 and CDR2 are DFQATT and SNEGSKA (reference sequence). This CDR3 comprises 14 residues. The CDR3 DNA reads TGCAGTGCTGGTCAGGCATTCGGGGGGGACGAGCAGTACTTC. Its translation is CSAGQAFGGDEQYF.

Regarding this clonotype: Germline is not matched at one junction end, which may reflect a read error. This chain uses TRBV18 with TRBJ1-2, with D unresolved. CDR3 length: 13 amino acids. Germline V lookup: CDR1 KGHSH, CDR2 LQKENI. The CDR3 spells CASSPQANYSYTF. CDR3 in DNA: TGTGCCAGCTCACCGCAGGCTAACTATAGCTACACCTTC. The full variable domain, in which reference TRBV18 and TRBJ1-2 provide the parts outside the CDR3, is NAGVMQNPRHLVRRRGQEARLRCSPMKGHSHVYWYRQLPEEGLKFMVYLQKENIIDESGMPKERFSAEFPKEGPSILRIQQVVRGDSAAYFCASSPQANYSYTFGSGTRLTVV.